These 13 T cell receptor beta chains originate from one sample sequenced in a study of blood T cell repertoires in COVID-19. The assay was immunoSEQ multiplex PCR, and TCRdb's table has in-frame clones only and misses some. The sample comprises around 130,000 clones, roughly 86% of which are singletons, and over 3.5% rests with the top ten. What was sequenced was peripheral blood. These receptors originate from a woman aged 55-69 years with acute or convalescent COVID-19.

The J gene is TRBJ1-3, the V gene TRBV18; 9 bases are shared with TRBD1. Looked up from germline, CDR1 is KGHSH and CDR2 is LQKENI. V lost 3 bases, J lost 4 bases, and 7 bases stayed unmatched. The CDR3 is made up of 16 amino acids. This CDR3 reads CASSPNVGQGGNTIYF. In nucleotides, the CDR3 is TGTGCCAGCTCACCCAATGTGGGACAGGGAGGAAACACCATATATTTT.

V gene TRBV19 combines with J gene TRBJ2-2; 11 nucleotides line up with TRBD2. The V and J ends lost 7 bases and 0 bases, in that order; junction bases with no gene match: 4. The CDR3 loop spans 16 amino acids. From germline, CDR1 is LNHDA and CDR2 SQIVND (reference sequence). The chain's CDR3 is CASKLGLAANTGELFF. In DNA form, the CDR3 reads TGTGCCAGTAAGCTGGGACTAGCGGCGAACACCGGGGAGCTGTTTTTT.

V gene TRBV18 combines with J gene TRBJ1-5, with TRBD1 identical over 10 bases. This CDR3 comprises 14 residues. The V gene's germline CDR1 is KGHSH and CDR2 LQKENI. Trimming removed 6 bases from V and 6 bases from J; junction bases left unmatched: 5. CDR3 protein: CASSGQGLGQPQHF. For the CDR3, the DNA is TGTGCCAGCTCGGGACAGGGGTTAGGTCAGCCCCAGCATTTT.

The chain employs TRBV19 and TRBJ1-2, with D unclear. This CDR3 contains 11 residues. Trimming took off 10 bases at V and 5 bases at J, with 11 bases between the two ends. The germline V gene has CDR1 LNHDA and CDR2 SQIVND (reference sequence). In DNA form, the CDR3 reads TGTGCCACCTTGAGGGCATATGGCTACACCTTC. Its translation: CATLRAYGYTF.

The rearrangement links TRBV5-1 to TRBJ1-1; 8 nucleotides match TRBD1. The CDR3 is 15 amino acids. V trimming: 4 bases; J trimming: 1 base; junction bases outside the gene matches: 6. Germline V gene sequence: CDR1 SGHRS, CDR2 YFSETQ. The CDR3 DNA reads TGCGCCAGCAGCGACCACAGGGGGGCGAACACTGAAGCTTTCTTT. Translation gives CASSDHRGANTEAFF.

This clone was found once. The chain uses TRBV19 and TRBJ2-5; tentatively, D is TRBD2 (6 bases). CDR3 length: 13 amino acids. Trimming took 6 bases from V and 5 from J, leaving 13 bases between them. Germline V gene sequence: CDR1 LNHDA, CDR2 SQIVND (reference sequence). CDR3 in amino acids: CASRRDAGETQYF. In DNA, the CDR3 is TGTGCCAGTAGGCGGGACGCAGGGGAGACCCAGTACTTC.

This sequence joins TRBV14 and TRBJ1-4; D is ambiguous. This CDR3 has 13 amino acids. Germline-derived CDR1 and CDR2 are SGHDN and FVKESK. V dropped 5 bases and J dropped 6 bases, with 10 bases sitting between them. CDR3 sequence: CASSYGSDEKLFF. The CDR3 bases are TGTGCCAGCAGCTACGGAAGCGATGAAAAACTGTTTTTT.

The chain joins TRBV28 to TRBJ1-1; 8 bases align to TRBD1. The CDR3 contains 15 residues. Germline assignment: CDR1 MDHEN and CDR2 SYDVKM. The trim removed 3 bases at V and 1 base at J, leaving 4 bases unmatched. CDR3 nucleotides: TGTGCCAGCAGTTTTTCAGGACAGGGGAACACTGAAGCTTTCTTT. Translating gives CASSFSGQGNTEAFF.

The gene calls are TRBV19 and TRBJ2-7; 8 bases are shared with TRBD1. The germline V gene encodes CDR1 LNHDA and CDR2 SQIVND (reference sequence). The CDR3 sequence is 12 residues long. The ends lost 6 bases at V and 6 bases at J; junction bases unmatched: 4. CDR3 sequence (DNA): TGTGCCAGTAGCCAGACAGGGGTCGAGCAGTACTTC. It specifies CASSQTGVEQYF.

The rearrangement joins TRBV6-5 to TRBJ2-1; D perhaps matches TRBD2 (6 bases). The CDR3 extends over 15 amino acids. Germline V gene lookup returns CDR1 MNHEY and CDR2 SVGAGI. The V end lost 7 bases, the J end lost 4 bases, and 17 bases lay between the germline ends. The CDR3 here is CASTPEGHKYNEQFF. The DNA for the CDR3 is TGTGCCAGCACCCCGGAGGGGCACAAGTACAATGAGCAGTTCTTC.

The chain recombines TRBV20-1 with TRBJ1-2, with D possibly being TRBD1 (6 bases). The CDR3 contains 13 residues. V was trimmed by 3 bases and J by 5 bases, leaving 13 bases between them. Germline V lookup: CDR1 DFQATT, CDR2 SNEGSKA (reference sequence). The CDR3 protein is CSASRTVNYGYTF. The CDR3 nucleotides read TGCAGTGCTAGTCGGACAGTAAATTATGGCTACACCTTC.

The chain recombines TRBV11-3 with TRBJ2-5; 7 bases line up with TRBD1. Germline values: CDR1 SGHNT, CDR2 YENEEA. V lost 8 bases and J lost 5; bases outside the gene matches: 8. CDR3 length: 13 amino acids. The CDR3 DNA follows: TGTGCCAGCGGGGGACAGAGATTGGAGACCCAGTACTTC. Its translation: CASGGQRLETQYF.

This chain links TRBV19 with TRBJ1-1; 7 nucleotides align to TRBD1. The CDR3 covers 16 residues. Germline-derived CDR1 and CDR2 are LNHDA and SQIVND (reference sequence). The trim removed 4 bases at V and 0 bases at J, leaving 8 bases unmatched. CDR3 in amino acids: CASSTDRVPMNTEAFF. As DNA, the CDR3 is TGTGCCAGTAGTACCGACAGGGTTCCCATGAACACTGAAGCTTTCTTT.